This T cell receptor beta chain was sequenced during a study of metastatic and nonmetastatic thyroid tumors (TCRdb year 2020). Notes on the research overall: Repertoires from peripheral blood and from tumor or nodule tissue samples of malignant and benign thyroid patients were compared.

This clone was picked up many times. Its antigen is not yet known. No much larger clonotype is one base removed from it; base qualities were not supplied. Libraries were prepared through PCR. TCRdb lists the instrument as Illumina HiSeq 4000. High-throughput sequencing was used to profile the CDR3 region of the TCR beta-chain in every patient. The original pipeline was this. CDR3 differences across clinicopathological groups were used to build a classifier for discriminating distant-metastatic papillary thyroid cancer patients. Repertoire diversity was assessed with the Shannon index, and tumor-blood repertoire similarity with the Morisita-Horn index. TCRdb reanalyzed the raw reads on its own, using fastp at Q25 for trimming and MiXCR for clone calling, and kept in-frame beta chains. The V and J calls come from TCRdb's annotation, not from the publication. The sample table lists 35,000 to 50,000 clones, 17% of them with a count of one. The ten largest clones add up to 9% to 10% of the sample.

The germline V gene sets CDR1 to SGHVS and CDR2 to FNYEAQ. Relative to germline, V is 1 base shorter and J is 4 bases shorter, with 10 bases between their ends. Its CDR3 holds 14 amino acids, cysteine through phenylalanine. Kept here is only the CDR3 DNA, which spans 42 bases and is read in frame from base 1. Before undergoing thyroid surgery, none of the patients had been given any kind of treatment. The study retrospectively analysed patient clinical samples collected from about 2012 to 2019 using T-cell receptor beta sequencing. Results and caveats for the whole study, not just this receptor: In both blood and tumor samples, TCR beta diversity was reported to be significantly higher in malignant tumors than in benign nodules.

The clonotype was recovered from a female donor with papillary thyroid cancer or a benign thyroid nodule (not recorded which). Some clones in this sample may be carry-over from other donors' samples. The sample comprised tumor tissue. The chain was built from TRBV7-6 and TRBJ2-5; TRBD1 could be the D gene, as 5 bases match. The DNA is TGTGCCAGCAGCTTAGTGGGGCAGGTAGAGACCCAGTACTTC. It codes for CASSLVGQVETQYF. The full variable domain, completed from the reference TRBV7-6 and TRBJ2-5 proteins outside the CDR3, reads GAGVSQSPRYKVTKRGQDVALRCDPISGHVSLYWYRQALGQGPEFLTYFNYEAQQDKSGLPNDRFSAERPEGSISTLTIQRTEQRDSAMYRCASSLVGQVETQYFGPGTRLLVL.